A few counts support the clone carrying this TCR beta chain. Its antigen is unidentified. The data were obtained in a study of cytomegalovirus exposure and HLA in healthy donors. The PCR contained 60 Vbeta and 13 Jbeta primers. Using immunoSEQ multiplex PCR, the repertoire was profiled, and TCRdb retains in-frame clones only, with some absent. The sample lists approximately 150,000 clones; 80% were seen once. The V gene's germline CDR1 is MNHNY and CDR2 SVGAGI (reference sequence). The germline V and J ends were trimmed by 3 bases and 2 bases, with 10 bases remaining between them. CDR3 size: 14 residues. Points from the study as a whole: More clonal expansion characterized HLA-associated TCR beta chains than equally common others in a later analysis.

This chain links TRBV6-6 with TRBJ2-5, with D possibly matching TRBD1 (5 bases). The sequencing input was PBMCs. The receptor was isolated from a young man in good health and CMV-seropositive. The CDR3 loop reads CASSYGAEQETQYF. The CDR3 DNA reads TGTGCCAGCAGTTATGGGGCAGAACAAGAGACCCAGTACTTC.